These T cell receptor beta chains were read from a single sample in a study of blood T cell repertoires in COVID-19. Method: immunoSEQ multiplex PCR; TCRdb's copy keeps in-frame clones and lacks some. Of approximately 290,000 clones listed, 80% to 90% are singletons. The sequencing sample was made of PBMCs or T cells enriched from blood (not recorded which). These TCRs come from a woman in her twenties or thirties who had recovered from COVID-19. The CDR3 runs from the conserved cysteine through the conserved F or W. The D gene is left open where the match is weak. A clone size is listed for some rows: how often the clone was seen (once, few, many), or a class if it is expanded.

TRBV7-2	TRBJ1-4	.	.	TGTGCCAGCAGCTTAGGAGGTTTCGATGAAAAACTGTTTTTT	CASSLGGFDEKLFF
TRBV27	TRBJ1-2	.	TRBD1	TGTGCCAGCAGTGGGACAGGGGGCTCGGGTGGCTACACCTTC	CASSGTGGSGGYTF
TRBV19	TRBJ2-5	.	.	TGTGCCAGTAGTCGAACTACAGGAGGGGGGGTCCAAGAGACCCAGTACTTC	CASSRTTGGGVQETQYF
TRBV2	TRBJ1-1	.	.	TGTGCCAGCCACCGAGTCCTAAGGAACACTGAAGCTTTCTTT	CASHRVLRNTEAFF
TRBV5-1	TRBJ1-2	once	TRBD1	TGCGCCAGCAGCCCAATTAAGCCGACAGGGCTGGGTGGCTACACCTTC	CASSPIKPTGLGGYTF
TRBV6-5	TRBJ1-2	.	.	TGTGCCAGCGGTTTTTTTACGGGGTTCGAGAATGGCTACACCTTC	CASGFFTGFENGYTF
TRBV9	TRBJ1-3	few	.	TGTGCCAGCAGCGCTGGCACCTCTGGAAACACCATATATTTT	CASSAGTSGNTIYF
TRBV2	TRBJ2-7	.	TRBD1	TGTGCCAGCAGTCGGATGACAGGGGGCACGGGCGAGCAGTACTTC	CASSRMTGGTGEQYF
TRBV5-6	TRBJ1-3	.	TRBD1	TGTGCCAGCAGCCCTGGACAGGGGGCTTCTGGAAACACCATATATTTT	CASSPGQGASGNTIYF
TRBV19	TRBJ1-2	.	TRBD1	TGTGCCAGTAGTAGGGACAGGGGCACATCTAGCTATGGCTACACCTTC	CASSRDRGTSSYGYTF
TRBV7-9	TRBJ2-7	.	TRBD1	TGTGCCAGCAGCTTAGGGGGGACAGGGGTCTACGAGCAGTACTTC	CASSLGGTGVYEQYF
TRBV6-5	TRBJ1-4	.	.	TGTGCCAGCGGGGGGAATCTGAATGAAAAACTGTTTTTT	CASGGNLNEKLFF
TRBV16	TRBJ2-1	.	.	TGTGCCAGCAGCCAAGGGACACCCCGGGACAATGAGCAGTTCTTC	CASSQGTPRDNEQFF
TRBV11-2	TRBJ2-1	.	.	TGTGCCAGCAGCTTAGTGTCCAGATATGAGCAGTTCTTC	CASSLVSRYEQFF
TRBV4-1	TRBJ2-7	.	TRBD2	TGCGCCAGCAGCCAAGTGATGGGGGGGTTGGGCGAGCAGTACTTC	CASSQVMGGLGEQYF
TRBV7-9	TRBJ1-2	.	.	TGTGCCAGCAGCTTAATGGCGGGGAACTATGGCTACACCTTC	CASSLMAGNYGYTF
TRBV30	TRBJ1-4	.	.	TGTGCCTGGAGTGCCTTGTCGGTAAATGAAAAACTGTTTTTT	CAWSALSVNEKLFF
TRBV5-1	TRBJ1-2	.	.	TGCGCCAGCAGCTTGGCCGTCAGCCTAGCACCTAACTATGGCTACACCTTC	CASSLAVSLAPNYGYTF
TRBV3-1/TRBV3-2	TRBJ2-1	.	.	TGTGCCAGCAGCCAACTCTGGACGGGAACCTACAATGAGCAGTTCTTC	CASSQLWTGTYNEQFF
TRBV5-8	TRBJ1-2	few	.	TGTGCCAGCAGCTTGGAAGGGGGTAGCTATGGCTACACCTTC	CASSLEGGSYGYTF
TRBV5-1	TRBJ1-5	once	TRBD1	TGCGCCAGCAGCCCCGGGACAGGGGCTTTTGAGCAGCCCCAGCATTTT	CASSPGTGAFEQPQHF
TRBV27	TRBJ1-2	.	.	TGTGCCAGCAGTTTATCATCGGGTTTCTATGGCCACACCTTC	CASSLSSGFYGHTF
TRBV19	TRBJ1-5	.	.	TGTGCCAGTAGTGCCGGGGGCAATCAGCCCCAGCATTTT	CASSAGGNQPQHF
TRBV7-6	TRBJ2-5	.	.	TGTGCCAGCAAACAACTAGGGGGGGATGTCCAAGAGACCCAGTACTTC	CASKQLGGDVQETQYF
TRBV7-9	TRBJ2-1	once	.	TGTGCCAGCAGCTTGGGGGGTGAGCAGTTCTTC	CASSLGGEQFF
TRBV3-1/TRBV3-2	TRBJ1-3	.	.	TGTGCCAGCAGCCAAGACAGGGCGACCTCTGGAAACACCATATATTTT	CASSQDRATSGNTIYF
TRBV6-6	TRBJ1-1	.	TRBD1	TGTGCCAGCATCACAGGGGCGAGGTACGCTTTCTTT	CASITGARYAFF
TRBV28	TRBJ1-5	.	.	TGTGCCAGCAGCCGAACATCGGGCAGGGGCAATGGCAATCAGCCCCAGCATTTT	CASSRTSGRGNGNQPQHF
TRBV19	TRBJ1-1	.	.	TGTGCCAGTAGTATTTTTGCCCCTGGGAGGACTGAAGCTTTCTTT	CASSIFAPGRTEAFF
TRBV28	TRBJ1-6	.	TRBD1	TGTGCCAGCACCCTCGGGACAGAAAATTCACCCCTCCACTTT	CASTLGTENSPLHF
TRBV7-2	TRBJ1-6	.	.	TGTGCCAGCAGCGTAGGGACGGGGAATTCACCCCTCCACTTT	CASSVGTGNSPLHF
TRBV10-1	TRBJ1-1	.	TRBD1	TGCGCCAGCAGCCCGGGACAGAGGACTGAAGCTTTCTTT	CASSPGQRTEAFF
TRBV5-1	TRBJ2-1	.	.	TGCGCCAGCAGCCCCGAGGTATCGGCGGGAACCTACAATGAGCAGTTCTTC	CASSPEVSAGTYNEQFF
TRBV27	TRBJ2-3	.	TRBD2	TGTGCCAGCAGCCACACCAGCGGGGGTTTCACAGATACGCAGTATTTT	CASSHTSGGFTDTQYF
TRBV6-5	TRBJ1-6	.	TRBD1	TGTGCCACCTCCTTTGACAGGGGCGATTCACCCCTCCACTTT	CATSFDRGDSPLHF
TRBV30	TRBJ1-2	.	TRBD1	TGTGCCTGGGTGGAGACAGGGAGTGCTAACTATGGCTACACCTTC	CAWVETGSANYGYTF
TRBV3-1/TRBV3-2	TRBJ1-1	.	.	TGTGCCAGCAGCCGTACTTCCGGGGGATATGAAGCTTTCTTT	CASSRTSGGYEAFF
TRBV5-4	TRBJ2-1	.	.	TGTGCCAGCAGCTTGGGGTTTGGCGGGAACGCCTACAATGAGCAGTTCTTC	CASSLGFGGNAYNEQFF
TRBV28	TRBJ1-5	.	.	TGTGCCAGCAGTTTTCGGGCGGACACTCAGCCCCAGCATTTT	CASSFRADTQPQHF
TRBV11-2	TRBJ2-7	.	TRBD2	TGTGCCAGCAGCCGGACTAGCGGGGGTCCCTACGAGCAGTACTTC	CASSRTSGGPYEQYF